The clone carrying this T cell receptor (beta chain) was counted at least ten times. TCRdb called the 5' RACE reads again in MiXCR, with one record for every CDR3 protein. There are 350,000 or so distinct CDR3 sequences in the sample; about 12% occur only once, and roughly 7% lies in the top ten. This entry is derived from a study of identical twins. This CDR3 has 14 residues. V was clipped by 2 bases and J by 8 bases, with 13 bases between them. Per the germline V gene, CDR1 is MRHNA and CDR2 is SNTAGT. The data were also submitted as part of a second study, on yellow fever vaccine responses in identical twins.

The sequenced sample consisted of CD8+ T cells sorted from blood. V gene TRBV6-4 combines with J gene TRBJ2-1; D may match TRBD1 or TRBD2 (5 bases each). This TCR was sampled from a woman aged 18-29 years in good health. This chain's CDR3 is CASSDRGGFDEQFF. The CDR3 DNA follows: TGTGCCAGCAGTGACCGGGGCGGGTTTGATGAGCAGTTCTTC.